Listed below are T cell receptor beta chains from one sample, sequenced in a study of cytomegalovirus exposure and HLA in healthy donors. Sequencing used immunoSEQ multiplex PCR; TCRdb keeps in-frame clones, though not all of them. The sample lists about 160,000 clones, roughly 80% seen once, with about 13% in the top ten. Sequences were obtained from PBMCs. The source is a man aged 35 to 55 in good health and CMV-seropositive. The CDR3 runs from the conserved cysteine through the conserved F or W. D genes are given only for firm matches. The size of a clone is reported for some rows only, either as once, few or many, or as a class for expanded clones.

TRBV18	TRBD1	few	TRBJ2-5	TGTGCCAGCTCACCAGGGACAGGTCAAGAGACCCAGTACTTC	CASSPGTGQETQYF
TRBV11-2	TRBD2	.	TRBJ2-1	TGTGCCAGCAGCTTAGCGGGAGGGCAGTACAATGAGCAGTTCTTC	CASSLAGGQYNEQFF
TRBV25-1	.	.	TRBJ2-5	TGTGCCAGCTCACCGGGCGGGGTTAGCCAGGAGACCCAGTACTTC	CASSPGGVSQETQYF
TRBV19	.	.	TRBJ2-1	TGTGCCAGTAGTTACCAGGTCAATGAGCAGTTCTTC	CASSYQVNEQFF
TRBV19	TRBD2	.	TRBJ2-1	TGTGCCAGTAGTATCGGACTAGCGAATGAGCAGTTCTTC	CASSIGLANEQFF
TRBV19	TRBD1	.	TRBJ1-1	TGTGCCAGTAGTATAGGGGGACAGGGGGCTTTCTTT	CASSIGGQGAFF
TRBV2	TRBD2	.	TRBJ2-7	TGTGCCAGCAGTCTTCGGGAGGGCTACGAGCAGTACTTC	CASSLREGYEQYF
TRBV6-5	.	.	TRBJ2-7	TGTGCCAGCAGTTACTCCGGCGGCTCCTACGAGCAGTACTTC	CASSYSGGSYEQYF
TRBV2	TRBD2	.	TRBJ2-2	TGTGCCAGTCTGGCTAGCGGGCCCGGGGAGCTGTTTTTT	CASLASGPGELFF
TRBV15	.	.	TRBJ2-2	TGTGCCACCAGCAGAGGATTACTAGCAGCGAACACCGGGGAGCTGTTTTTT	CATSRGLLAANTGELFF
TRBV27	.	.	TRBJ1-6	TGTGCCAGCAGTTTTGGGCAGGGAAATTCACCCCTCCACTTT	CASSFGQGNSPLHF
TRBV5-4	TRBD1	.	TRBJ1-4	TGTGCCAGCAGCGTGGGGACAGGGGGGAATGAAAAACTGTTTTTT	CASSVGTGGNEKLFF
TRBV11-2	.	.	TRBJ1-1	TGTGCCAGCAGCTTAGAGCTACAGATGGCACCCGAAGCTTTCTTT	CASSLELQMAPEAFF
TRBV28	.	.	TRBJ1-4	TGTGCCAGCATCTCCTCAGGGGCGTTTATTGAAAAACTGTTTTTT	CASISSGAFIEKLFF
TRBV25-1	TRBD1	.	TRBJ1-2	TGTGCCAGCAGTGAATACCGGGACAGCGATGGCTACACCTTC	CASSEYRDSDGYTF
TRBV4-1	TRBD1	.	TRBJ1-3	TGCGCCAGCAGCCCAGGACAGGTGGGGAACACCATATATTTT	CASSPGQVGNTIYF
TRBV9	TRBD2	.	TRBJ2-3	TGTGCCAGCAGCGTACTAGCGGTCACAGATACGCAGTATTTT	CASSVLAVTDTQYF
TRBV5-4	.	.	TRBJ2-5	TGTGCCAGCAGCTCGGTACAGAAAGAGACCCAGTACTTC	CASSSVQKETQYF
TRBV7-9	.	once	TRBJ2-7	TGTGCCAGCAGCTCCGGGACACTCTACGAGCAGTACTTC	CASSSGTLYEQYF
TRBV28	.	once	TRBJ2-7	TGTGCCAGTTATGAAAAAAGAGGGTCCTACGAGCAGTACTTC	CASYEKRGSYEQYF
TRBV7-9	.	once	TRBJ2-1	TGTGCCAGCAGCCCCCGAGTTGAGTACAATGAGCAGTTCTTC	CASSPRVEYNEQFF
TRBV6-1	.	.	TRBJ1-6	TGTGCCAGCAGGGCGGACAGCTCGAATTCACCCCTCCACTTT	CASRADSSNSPLHF
TRBV2	TRBD1	.	TRBJ2-7	TGTGCCAGCACTATCAGTCCGGGACAGGGGGAATACGAGCAGTACTTC	CASTISPGQGEYEQYF
TRBV27	TRBD2	few	TRBJ2-7	TGTGCCAGCAGTCTGTCACTAGCGGGAGCCGGGGAGCAGTACTTC	CASSLSLAGAGEQYF
TRBV5-4	.	few	TRBJ2-1	TGTGCCAGCAGCTTGGCCGGGGCTAGCGCTTACAATGAGCAGTTCTTC	CASSLAGASAYNEQFF
TRBV28	TRBD2	few	TRBJ2-7	TGTGCCAGCAGCCCTGCGGGAGGGAGTCCCTACGAGCAGTACTTC	CASSPAGGSPYEQYF
TRBV4-1	.	.	TRBJ2-3	TGCGCCAGCAGCCAAGAAAGCACCACAGATACGCAGTATTTT	CASSQESTTDTQYF
TRBV27	TRBD1	.	TRBJ2-1	TGTGCCAGCAGTGCCCGACCGGGACAGGGGGTTGGAAATGAGCAGTTCTTC	CASSARPGQGVGNEQFF
TRBV7-6	TRBD2	.	TRBJ2-3	TGTGCCAGCAGCGGGGCGGGGGTTCGGGGAGATACGCAGTATTTT	CASSGAGVRGDTQYF
TRBV11-2	.	.	TRBJ2-3	TGTGCCAGCAGCCTCTCCCGCACAGATACGCAGTATTTT	CASSLSRTDTQYF
TRBV7-2	.	.	TRBJ2-3	TGTGCCAGCAGCTTAAACAGCGGCCTTAGCACAGATACGCAGTATTTT	CASSLNSGLSTDTQYF